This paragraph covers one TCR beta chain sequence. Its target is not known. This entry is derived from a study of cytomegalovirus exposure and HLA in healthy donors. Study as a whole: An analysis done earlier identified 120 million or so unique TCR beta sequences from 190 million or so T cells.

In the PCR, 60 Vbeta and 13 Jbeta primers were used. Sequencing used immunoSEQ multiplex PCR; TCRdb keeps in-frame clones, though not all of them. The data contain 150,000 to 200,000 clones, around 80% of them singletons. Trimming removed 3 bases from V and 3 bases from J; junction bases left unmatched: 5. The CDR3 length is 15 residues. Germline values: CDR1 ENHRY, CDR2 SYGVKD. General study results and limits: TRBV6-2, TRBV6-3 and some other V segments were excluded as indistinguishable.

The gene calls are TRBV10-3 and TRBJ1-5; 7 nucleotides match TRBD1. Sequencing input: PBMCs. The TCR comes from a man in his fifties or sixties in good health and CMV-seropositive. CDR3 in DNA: TGTGCCATCAGTGATGGGGGACAGAACAATCAGCCCCAGCATTTT. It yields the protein CAISDGGQNNQPQHF.